These 32 T cell receptor beta chains originate from one sample sequenced in a study of blood T cell repertoires in COVID-19. Data came from immunoSEQ multiplex PCR; TCRdb stores just in-frame clones and leaves some out. Among around 110,000 clones listed, around nine tenths were seen once. The specimen was peripheral blood. The receptor source for this set is a human donor with active COVID-19. The donor label of this sample is uncertain.

The chain employs TRBV6-2 or TRBV6-3 and TRBJ2-7; D is perhaps TRBD1 (5 bases). Trimming stripped 6 bases from V and 6 bases from J, with 15 bases between. The CDR3 consists of 13 residues. Per germline, CDR1 MNHEY and CDR2 SVGEGT. The CDR3: CASSDTPGIEQYF. The CDR3 coding sequence is TGTGCCAGCAGCGACACCCCAGGGATCGAGCAGTACTTC.

The rearrangement joins TRBV20-1 to TRBJ1-1; the match to TRBD1 covers 10 bases. Unmatched junction bases numbered 3, after V lost 3 bases and J lost 8 bases. The germline V gene has CDR1 DFQATT and CDR2 SNEGSKA (reference sequence). CDR3 length: 12 residues. This CDR3 is CSASKDRGEAFF. CDR3 nucleotide sequence: TGCAGTGCTAGTAAGGACAGGGGGGAAGCTTTCTTT.

In its sample, this clone was seen once. The chain is built from TRBV4-1 and TRBJ2-5, with unresolved D. Trimming took 0 bases from V and 5 from J, leaving 13 bases between them. The CDR3 extends over 15 amino acids. Germline V gives CDR1 MGHRA, CDR2 YSYEKL. For the CDR3, the DNA is TGCGCCAGCAGCCAAGATTCGTGGCTCAGGGAGACCCAGTACTTC. Protein sequence: CASSQDSWLRETQYF.

The CDR3 loop reads CASSSYSGALPYNEQFF. DNA for the CDR3: TGTGCCAGCAGCTCTTATAGCGGGGCGCTACCGTACAATGAGCAGTTCTTC. V and J are TRBV7-9 and TRBJ2-1; the match to TRBD2 covers 8 bases. Per the germline V gene, CDR1 is SEHNR and CDR2 is FQNEAQ (reference sequence). The CDR3 sequence is 17 residues long. V lost 4 bases, J lost 4 bases, and 12 bases stayed unmatched. Drawing the rest from reference TRBV7-9 and TRBJ2-1, the complete variable domain is DTGVSQNPRHKITKRGQNVTFRCDPISEHNRLYWYRQTLGQGPEFLTYFQNEAQLEKSRLLSDRFSAERPKGSFSTLEIQRTEQGDSAMYLCASSSYSGALPYNEQFFGPGTRLTVL.

This clone was recorded only once. The chain carries TRBV18 and TRBJ2-1, with 16 bases fitting TRBD2. The V segment lost 3 bases and the J segment 8 bases; nucleotides outside the gene matches: 7. The CDR3 is 17 amino acids. Germline-derived CDR1 and CDR2 are KGHSH and LQKENI. The CDR3 DNA is TGTGCCAGCTCACCGCCGGGACTAGCGGGGGGGTACGATGAGCAGTTCTTC. Amino acid sequence: CASSPPGLAGGYDEQFF.

The chain has TRBV7-9 and TRBJ1-2, with TRBD1 matching over 9 bases. The V segment lost 3 bases and the J segment 4 bases; nucleotides outside the gene matches: 0. The CDR3 has 13 residues. CDR1 SEHNR and CDR2 FQNEAQ come from the germline V gene (reference sequence). This chain's CDR3 is CASSLTGGYGYTF. The DNA of the CDR3 is TGTGCCAGCAGCTTGACAGGGGGCTATGGCTACACCTTC.

This clone showed up just once. The chain recombines TRBV28 with TRBJ2-7, with 7 bases that match TRBD1. Germline CDR1 is MDHEN and CDR2 is SYDVKM. The CDR3 runs to 13 residues. The junction had 6 bases not matched to a gene; V was cut back by 8 bases and J by 2 bases. CDR3 bases: TGTGCCAGCTGCCGGGACAGAACCTACGAGCAGTACTTC. Protein product: CASCRDRTYEQYF.

CDR3 amino acids: CASSRLSQGPGNTIYF. The CDR3 coding sequence is TGCGCCAGCAGCCGACTCTCACAGGGCCCTGGAAACACCATATATTTT. The V and J genes are TRBV5-1 and TRBJ1-3; possible D gene TRBD1, 6 bases. With 4 bases removed from V and 2 bases from J, the gap between germline ends came to 16 bases. Germline V gene lookup returns CDR1 SGHRS and CDR2 YFSETQ. The CDR3 is made up of 16 amino acids.

The gene calls are TRBV1 and TRBJ2-1; whether TRBD1, the table's D call, matches the DNA was not checked. TRBV1 constitutes a pseudogene. The CDR3 runs 18 residues. This chain's CDR3 is CTSSQANPTVSSYNEQFF. In DNA form, the CDR3 reads TGCACCAGCAGCCAGGCAAACCCGACAGTAAGCTCCTACAATGAGCAGTTCTTC.

The chain is built from TRBV7-2 and TRBJ1-5; 10 bases line up with TRBD1. The trim removed 8 bases at V and 7 bases at J, leaving 5 bases unmatched. The germline V gene encodes CDR1 SGHTA and CDR2 FQGNSA. The CDR3 sequence is 13 residues long. CDR3 sequence: CASGTGDIQPQHF. The CDR3 region has the DNA TGTGCCAGCGGGACAGGGGATATCCAGCCCCAGCATTTT.

V and J are TRBV27 and TRBJ2-5; possible D gene TRBD2, 5 bases. Trimming took off 2 bases at V and 4 bases at J, with 11 bases between the two ends. Germline values: CDR1 MNHEY, CDR2 SMNVEV (reference sequence). There are 14 residues in the CDR3. CDR3 in amino acids: CASSLVGSGETQYF. CDR3 sequence (DNA): TGTGCCAGCAGTTTAGTTGGCAGCGGAGAGACCCAGTACTTC.

This chain links TRBV27 with TRBJ2-7, with 9 bases identical to TRBD1. Losses at the gene ends were 5 bases for V and 3 bases for J; bases not matched to a gene: 11. The germline V gene encodes CDR1 MNHEY and CDR2 SMNVEV (reference sequence). The CDR3 has 16 amino acids. CDR3 in amino acids: CASSAPGTGSRYEQYF. As DNA, the CDR3 is TGTGCCAGCAGTGCCCCCGGGACAGGGAGCCGCTACGAGCAGTACTTC.

This chain joins TRBV6-5 and TRBJ1-1, with TRBD1 as a possible D gene (5 bases). Germline CDR1 reads MNHEY; CDR2 reads SVGAGI. The CDR3 length is 13 residues. V dropped 7 bases and J dropped 8 bases, with 17 bases sitting between them. The DNA of the CDR3 is TGTGCCAGCATCCCGACAGACCCGCGCGAAGCTTTCTTT. Translation gives CASIPTDPREAFF.

This clone was found many times. This sequence joins TRBV7-9 and TRBJ1-1; D is unclear. Trimming removed 1 base at V and 1 base at J, with 7 bases between. Germline assignment: CDR1 SEHNR and CDR2 FQNEAQ (reference sequence). This CDR3 is built from 14 residues. The DNA of the CDR3 is TGTGCCAGCAGCTTAGTTCGGGAGAACACTGAAGCTTTCTTT. It is translated as CASSLVRENTEAFF.

This clone was seen more than once but under ten times. J is TRBJ2-3 and V is TRBV7-9; 14 bases map to TRBD2. Germline V gene lookup returns CDR1 SEHNR and CDR2 FQNEAQ (reference sequence). This CDR3 is built from 17 residues. With V trimmed by 5 bases and J by 0 bases, 4 bases remained unmatched. The CDR3: CASSGLAGGTSTDTQYF. DNA of the CDR3: TGTGCCAGCAGCGGACTAGCGGGGGGTACGAGCACAGATACGCAGTATTTT.

This chain uses TRBV19 with TRBJ2-7; TRBD1 is a possible D gene (6 bases). The V end was cut by 1 base, the J end by 2 bases, with 9 bases between. This CDR3 is built from 14 residues. The germline V gene has CDR1 LNHDA and CDR2 SQIVND (reference sequence). CDR3 coding DNA: TGTGCCAGTAGTATAGGTGGGGGCACCTACGAGCAGTACTTC. As protein: CASSIGGGTYEQYF.

J is TRBJ2-7 and V is TRBV10-3; a weak D match, TRBD2 (6 bases). The CDR3 extends over 14 amino acids. Trimming left V 4 bases short and J 3 bases short, with 13 bases between. Germline CDR1 is ENHRY and CDR2 is SYGVKD. CDR3 sequence (DNA): TGTGCCATCAGTGGGGGCGGCGGGGTCTACGAGCAGTACTTC. Translated, it gives CAISGGGGVYEQYF.

The rearrangement links TRBV5-1 to TRBJ2-7; no reliable D call. Deletions cut 1 base from V and 3 bases from J, with 11 bases between. The germline CDR1 and CDR2 sequences are SGHRS and YFSETQ. This CDR3 contains 14 residues. Here the CDR3 DNA reads TGCGCCAGCAGCTTGTCCACCGCAGACTACGAGCAGTACTTC. This encodes CASSLSTADYEQYF.

V is TRBV7-6 and J is TRBJ2-7; the D gene is possibly TRBD2 (5 bases). The CDR3 extends over 17 amino acids. Trimming pared 0 bases from V and 0 bases from J, leaving 15 bases between. Looked up from germline, CDR1 is SGHVS and CDR2 is FNYEAQ. CDR3 in DNA: TGTGCCAGCAGCTTAGCGACACCAGCGGCTAGCTCCTACGAGCAGTACTTC. Residues: CASSLATPAASSYEQYF.

With regard to this clone: The same CDR3 is also encoded by other DNA sequences in this sample. The V gene is TRBV4-3, the J gene TRBJ2-1; the match to TRBD2 covers 7 bases. The ends lost 0 bases at V and 7 bases at J; junction bases unmatched: 0. Germline lookup yields CDR1 LGHNA and CDR2 YSLEER. The CDR3 consists of 13 residues. Here the CDR3 reads CASSQDSGNEQFF. CDR3 nucleotide sequence: TGCGCCAGCAGCCAAGATAGCGGGAATGAGCAGTTCTTC.

This chain links TRBV6-6 with TRBJ2-5, with a tentative D call TRBD1 (6 bases). Germline CDR1 reads MNHNY; CDR2 reads SVGAGI (reference sequence). This CDR3 contains 16 residues. V lost 6 bases and J 1 base, leaving 18 bases between the germline ends. The CDR3 bases are TGTGCCAGCAGCTTCATGGGGCTGGGGGCCCAAGAGACCCAGTACTTC. As protein: CASSFMGLGAQETQYF.

This chain uses TRBV7-8 with TRBJ2-7; no definite D call. The V end lost 5 bases, the J end lost 3 bases, and 17 bases lay between the germline ends. CDR3 length: 15 residues. Germline lookup yields CDR1 SGHVS and CDR2 FQNEAQ. CDR3 region: CASSEPRLNGYEQYF. CDR3 bases: TGTGCCAGCAGCGAACCTCGACTGAACGGCTACGAGCAGTACTTC. Complete variable domain (other parts from reference TRBV7-8 and TRBJ2-7): GAGVSQSPRYKVAKRGQDVALRCDPISGHVSLFWYQQALGQGPEFLTYFQNEAQLDKSGLPSDRFFAERPEGSVSTLKIQRTQQEDSAVYLCASSEPRLNGYEQYFGPGTRLTVT.

This CDR3 is CASSPDRYSNQPQHF. As DNA, the CDR3 is TGTGCCAGCAGTCCCGACAGATATAGCAATCAGCCCCAGCATTTT. The J gene is TRBJ1-5, the V gene TRBV28; D may be TRBD1 (5 bases). The V gene lost 5 bases and the J gene lost 0 bases, with 11 bases spanning the gap. From germline, CDR1 is MDHEN and CDR2 SYDVKM. The CDR3 runs to 15 residues.

The chain uses TRBV10-3 and TRBJ2-7; D possibly corresponds to TRBD1 (5 bases). The germline V gene encodes CDR1 ENHRY and CDR2 SYGVKD. The V end was cut by 3 bases, the J end by 5 bases, with 20 bases between. This CDR3 is built from 16 residues. The CDR3 loop is CAISDVGPQGRNEQYF. The CDR3 DNA sequence: TGTGCCATCAGTGACGTAGGCCCCCAGGGTAGAAACGAGCAGTACTTC.

V usage is TRBV7-2 and J usage is TRBJ2-1, with 13 bases matching TRBD2. The CDR3 has 15 amino acids. V was clipped by 3 bases and J by 7 bases; unmatched bases: 3. CDR1 is SGHTA, CDR2 FQGNSA, per germline. CDR3 DNA: TGTGCCAGCAGCTTTACTAGCGGGGGGGCTAATGAGCAGTTCTTC. Translation gives CASSFTSGGANEQFF.

This chain joins TRBV27 and TRBJ2-7; tentative D call: TRBD1 (7 bases). Germline assignment: CDR1 MNHEY and CDR2 SMNVEV (reference sequence). This CDR3 spans 14 amino acids. V lost 6 bases and J lost 2, with 14 bases in between. The CDR3, as DNA: TGTGCCAGCAGACGACAGGGAGGCCCCTACGAGCAGTACTTC. Encoded protein: CASRRQGGPYEQYF.

Here the CDR3 reads CAHGTSGGGTDTQYF. For the CDR3, the DNA is TGTGCCCATGGGACTAGCGGGGGGGGCACAGATACGCAGTATTTT. The rearrangement uses TRBV30 and TRBJ2-3, with 16 nucleotides matching TRBD2. V trimming: 8 bases; J trimming: 1 base; junction bases outside the gene matches: 3. CDR1 and CDR2 (germline): GTSNPN, SVGIG (reference sequence). There are 15 residues in the CDR3.

The V and J genes are TRBV5-4 and TRBJ2-1, with 9 nucleotides matching TRBD2. V trimming: 4 bases; J trimming: 8 bases; junction bases outside the gene matches: 7. Germline assignment: CDR1 SGHNT and CDR2 YYREEE (reference sequence). The CDR3 has 14 residues. CDR3 in amino acids: CASSRSGLAYEQFF. As DNA, the CDR3 is TGTGCCAGCAGCCGGTCGGGACTAGCCTATGAGCAGTTCTTC.

The V gene is TRBV5-1, the J gene TRBJ2-7; 11 bases match TRBD2. V shed 3 bases and J 4 bases; nucleotides not matched to a gene: 6. Germline lookup yields CDR1 SGHRS and CDR2 YFSETQ. This CDR3 comprises 15 residues. CDR3 nucleotide sequence: TGCGCCAGCAGCTCGGGACTAGCGGTGATTTACGAGCAGTACTTC. This sequence encodes CASSSGLAVIYEQYF.

CDR3 coding DNA: TGTGCCAGCAGATTGGGCTGGGGCAATGAAAAACTGTTTTTT. Protein product: CASRLGWGNEKLFF. The rearrangement links TRBV28 to TRBJ1-4; possible D gene TRBD1, 5 bases. Germline values: CDR1 MDHEN, CDR2 SYDVKM. Trimming shortened V by 6 bases and J by 5 bases, and 13 bases separated the two germline ends. The CDR3 contains 14 residues. Drawing the rest from reference TRBV28 and TRBJ1-4, the complete variable domain is DVKVTQSSRYLVKRTGEKVFLECVQDMDHENMFWYRQDPGLGLRLIYFSYDVKMKEKGDIPEGYSVSREKKERFSLILESASTNQTSMYLCASRLGWGNEKLFFGSGTQLSVL.

The CDR3 sequence: CASSQATRITGSGGSSGNTIYF. CDR3 DNA sequence: TGCGCCAGCAGCCAAGCAACCCGAATAACAGGGTCCGGTGGGAGCTCTGGAAACACCATATATTTT. The V gene is TRBV4-3, the J gene TRBJ1-3, with a weak D call TRBD1 (6 bases). This CDR3 has 22 amino acids. The germline gives CDR1 LGHNA, CDR2 YSLEER. Trimming shortened V by 1 base and J by 0 bases, and 28 bases separated the two germline ends.

V is TRBV4-1 and J is TRBJ2-5; weak D call: TRBD2 (6 bases). The CDR3 spans 18 residues. Germline values: CDR1 MGHRA, CDR2 YSYEKL. V was shortened by 4 bases and J by 5 bases, with 26 bases between the two germline ends. This CDR3 is CASSLLGGIDRRGETQYF. Written as DNA, the CDR3 is TGCGCCAGCAGCCTCCTGGGGGGAATAGACAGACGAGGGGAGACCCAGTACTTC.